This T cell receptor beta chain comes out of a study of graft-versus-host responses after intestinal transplantation. Clones were read by immunoSEQ multiplex PCR, and TCRdb kept only the in-frame ones, dropping some. The sample consists of roughly 40,000 clones, roughly 91% of them appearing once. Germline CDR1 reads LNHNV; CDR2 reads YYDKDF (reference sequence). V was clipped by 1 base and J by 3 bases, with 15 bases between them. The CDR3 consists of 16 residues. The V call is TRBV15, the J call TRBJ1-1; perhaps TRBD1 as D (6 bases). This TCR was sampled from a human patient who received an intestinal transplant, so some T cells may come from the graft donor. Sequenced material: PBMCs, taken 524 days after transplant. The CDR3 region has the DNA TGTGCCACCAGCAGAGTCGGGGGCAGGGTCGACACTGAAGCTTTCTTT. It is translated as CATSRVGGRVDTEAFF.